This T cell receptor (beta chain) is drawn from a study of beta chain features in type 1 diabetes. The CDR3 extends over 14 amino acids. Per germline, CDR1 SGHTA and CDR2 FQGNSA. V lost 5 bases, J lost 9 bases, and 10 bases stayed unmatched. Isolated RNA was reverse transcribed in full, so expressed TCRB transcripts were sequenced. Assay used: immunoSEQ multiplex PCR; TCRdb lists only in-frame clones, some missing. The sample lists 160,000 or so clones, around 10% occurring once. This clone was observed a handful of times. Its antigen is as yet unknown. General study points: The study found moderately but significantly shorter TCRB CDR3s in all four CD4+ subsets of Type 1 diabetes patients.

The receptor comes from a man between 18 and 29 years old in good health. V usage is TRBV7-2 and J usage is TRBJ2-4; 7 bases agree with TRBD1. The sequencing input was central memory CD4+ T cells from blood. This CDR3 reads CASSTTGTWTIQYF. DNA for the CDR3: TGTGCCAGCAGCACGACAGGGACGTGGACCATTCAGTACTTC.